The text below deals with one T cell receptor beta chain. Its specificity is unknown. Read data end 3 residues before the CDR3 end; the end is taken from the germline J gene. Blood came from CVID subjects not ill and not taking immunomodulatory or immunosuppressive medication. Trimming took 5 bases from V and 5 from J; bases not matched to a gene: 5. The germline V gene encodes CDR1 SGHVS and CDR2 FNYEAQ. The CDR3 sequence is 15 residues long. This specimen belongs to a study of T cell clonality in common variable immunodeficiency. The study, taken as a whole, reports: Fewer deletions and N-nucleotide insertions were reportedly seen in common variable immunodeficiency TCR beta sequences.

TCRdb keeps only in-frame clones here, not all; method: immunoSEQ multiplex PCR. There are roughly 42,000 clones in the sample, none observed a single time. The clonotype comes from a human donor with common variable immunodeficiency. The sequencing sample was made of peripheral blood mononuclear cells. The gene calls are TRBV7-6 and TRBJ1-6; 8 bases fit TRBD1. The CDR3 DNA, read in part, is TGTGCCAGCAGCGGAAGGGACAGGCATAATTCACCC. It yields the protein CASSGRDRHNSP. The entire CDR3 sequence reads CASSGRDRHNSPLHF.